This TCR beta chain originates from a study of OX40 agonist ivuxolimab in advanced cancers. Study-level results: On average, CD8+ T cells showed a greater number of expanded clones than CD4+. CD4+ and CD8+ T cells in blood underwent clonal expansion by week 6 at 0.1 to 3.0 mg/kg.

Germline V lookup: CDR1 SGHAT, CDR2 FQNNGV. The ends were cut back, 5 bases at V and 1 base at J, with 14 bases in the middle. CDR3 length equals 16 residues. Produced via immunoSEQ multiplex PCR; TCRdb's table is partial and in-frame only. The sample lists around 30,000 clones; roughly 88% were seen once. This clone appeared a single time. The antigen is not known. The rearrangement joins TRBV11-2 to TRBJ2-2; the D gene is possibly TRBD2 (6 bases). This TCR derives from an adult with an advanced solid tumor such as melanoma, head and neck, liver or kidney cancer. This material consisted of CD4+ or CD8+ T cells sorted from blood, taken in a trial of the OX40 agonist ivuxolimab. DNA for the CDR3: TGTGCCAGCAGCGGGGCGCGGGGTTTGAACACCGGGGAGCTGTTTTTT. Translation gives CASSGARGLNTGELFF.